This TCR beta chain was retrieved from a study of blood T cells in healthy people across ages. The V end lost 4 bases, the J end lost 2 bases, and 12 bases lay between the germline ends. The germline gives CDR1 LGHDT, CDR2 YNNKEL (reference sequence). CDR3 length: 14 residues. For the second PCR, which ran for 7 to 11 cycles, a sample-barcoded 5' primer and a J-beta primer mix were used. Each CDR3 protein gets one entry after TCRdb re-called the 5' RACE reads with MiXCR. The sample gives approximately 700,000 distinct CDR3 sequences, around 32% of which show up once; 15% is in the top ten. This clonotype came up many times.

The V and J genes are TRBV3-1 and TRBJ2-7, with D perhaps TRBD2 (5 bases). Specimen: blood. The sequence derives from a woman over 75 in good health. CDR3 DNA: TGTGCCAGCAGCCCCCTCCGAGGGCCCTACGAGCAGTACTTC. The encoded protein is CASSPLRGPYEQYF.